This TCR beta chain was captured by sequencing in a study of T cell repertoires in cytomegalovirus infection. Across the study: CMV epitopes in the study were HLA-C-restricted (recently identified) and HLA-B-restricted (well studied). It can be stated that public TCR beta signatures indicated CMV infection as well as a matching HLA type.

Remarks on this clonotype: The antigen remains undetermined.

MiXCR, applied by TCRdb to the reads, yields one record per CDR3 protein. The sample lists roughly 78,000 distinct CDR3 sequences, approximately 40% occurring once. Study results and limitations: In two of eight donors, the top clonotype was HLA-C-restricted CMV-specific.

Trimming shortened V by 1 base and J by 5 bases, and 13 bases separated the two germline ends. CDR1 and CDR2 (germline): SGDLS, YYNGEE. The CDR3 is made up of 15 amino acids. The sequence was obtained from a human donor in good health (CMV status not recorded). Some clones in this sample may be carry-over from other donors' samples. The rearrangement links TRBV9 to TRBJ2-1; D call uncertain. The sample in question was CD8+ T cells from cultured PBMCs, obtained from culture after CMV antigen stimulation. CDR3 bases: TGTGCCAGCAGCGTACTCCATTTGGCCGACAATGAGCAGTTCTTC. Residues: CASSVLHLADNEQFF.